The 23 T cell receptor beta chains below were found in one sample sequenced in a study of T cells in Graves' hyperthyroidism and ophthalmopathy. Template material for amplifying TCR beta CDR3 regions consisted of RNA transcripts. The HTBI primer set was used in a first-round RT-PCR of the TCR CDR3. In TCRdb, the multiplex PCR reads were re-called with MiXCR into one record per CDR3 protein. The sample contains 560,000 or so distinct CDR3 sequences, under 60% of which appear only once. Sequenced: peripheral blood or thyroid tissue (not recorded which). The source of these receptors is a woman aged 18-29 years with Graves' hyperthyroidism.

Note on this clonotype: This clone may be a read error of a much larger clone one base away. The CDR3 DNA sequence: TGCAGCGTTGAGCGGACAGGGCACTATGGCTACACCTTC. Protein: CSVERTGHYGYTF. The chain employs TRBV29-1 and TRBJ1-2; TRBD1 aligns across 8 bases. This CDR3 has 13 amino acids. Germline values: CDR1 SQVTM, CDR2 ANQGSEA. V shed 3 bases, J shed 3 bases, and the junction held 3 bases outside the gene matches. The entire variable domain, with the rest obtained from reference TRBV29-1 and TRBJ1-2, is as follows: SAVISQKPSRDICQRGTSLTIQCQVDSQVTMMFWYRQQPGQSLTLIATANQGSEATYESGFVIDKFPISRPNLTFSTLTVSNMSPEDSSIYLCSVERTGHYGYTFGSGTRLTVV.

This clonotype was counted ten times or more. The V gene is TRBV2, the J gene TRBJ1-1, with a possible D match to TRBD1 (6 bases). The length of the CDR3 is 12 residues. The ends were cut back, 11 bases at V and 5 bases at J, with 15 bases in the middle. CDR1 and CDR2 (germline): SNHLY, FYNNEI. The CDR3 sequence is CAGNTGLTEAFF. The CDR3 coding sequence is TGTGCCGGCAACACAGGGTTGACTGAAGCTTTCTTT.

This clonotype came up a few times. This sequence joins TRBV29-1 and TRBJ1-1; D is unresolved. The germline V gene encodes CDR1 SQVTM and CDR2 ANQGSEA. The CDR3 is 17 amino acids. V lost 2 bases to trimming and J lost 1 base, with 20 bases between them. The CDR3 sequence is CSVEQIVREERNTEAFF. Here the CDR3 DNA reads TGCAGCGTTGAACAGATCGTTCGGGAAGAAAGGAACACTGAAGCTTTCTTT.

This clonotype was recorded many times. This chain links TRBV24-1 with TRBJ1-5, with a weak D call TRBD1 (6 bases). CDR3 length: 16 residues. V dropped 3 bases and J dropped 9 bases, with 20 bases sitting between them. The germline CDR1 and CDR2 sequences are KGHDR and SFDVKD. The CDR3 nucleotides read TGTGCCACCAGTGATCCCCTCCGGGACACCGGGCGGCCCCAGCATTTT. Encoded protein: CATSDPLRDTGRPQHF.

This clonotype was seen at least ten times. The CDR3 protein is CSARAGTVQPQHF. The DNA of the CDR3 is TGCAGTGCTAGAGCCGGGACGGTTCAGCCCCAGCATTTT. The genes are TRBV20-1 and TRBJ1-5; TRBD1 might be the D (5 bases). This CDR3 has 13 residues. CDR1 and CDR2 (germline): DFQATT, SNEGSKA (reference sequence). V lost 1 base to trimming and J lost 6 bases, with 10 bases between them.

The CDR3 DNA reads TGCAGTGCAACAGGGGGTTTGAACACTGAAGCTTTCTTT. Translation: CSATGGLNTEAFF. This chain uses TRBV20-1 with TRBJ1-1; 8 nucleotides align to TRBD1. The CDR3 has 13 residues. The junction had 3 bases not matched to a gene; V was cut back by 6 bases and J by 0 bases. Germline values: CDR1 DFQATT, CDR2 SNEGSKA (reference sequence).

This clonotype was seen at least ten times. This sequence joins TRBV2 and TRBJ2-5; the D call may be TRBD1 or TRBD2 (5 bases each). Germline loops: CDR1 SNHLY, CDR2 FYNNEI. V was pared by 8 bases and J by 5 bases, with 12 bases between. The CDR3 spans 12 residues. The DNA of the CDR3 is TGTGCCAGCGCCGGGACCGGTGAGACCCAGTACTTC. It encodes CASAGTGETQYF.

The V gene is TRBV7-4, the J gene TRBJ1-1; 8 nucleotides align to TRBD1. V was clipped by 7 bases and J by 4 bases; unmatched bases: 14. This CDR3 has 16 residues. The germline V gene encodes CDR1 SGHVT and CDR2 SQSDAQ. The CDR3 is CASKFYAGTGPTEAFF. CDR3 nucleotides: TGTGCCAGCAAATTCTATGCCGGGACAGGTCCCACTGAAGCTTTCTTT.

In its sample, this clonotype was seen many times. The chain combines TRBV5-1 with TRBJ1-6; 8 bases align to TRBD1. Germline lookup yields CDR1 SGHRS and CDR2 YFSETQ. The CDR3 runs to 15 residues. J lost 5 bases, V lost 4 bases, and 5 bases had no gene match. CDR3 sequence: CASSDPGQDNSPLHF. In DNA, the CDR3 is TGCGCCAGCAGCGATCCGGGACAGGATAATTCACCCCTCCACTTT.

As regards this clonotype: The junction departs from the called germline gene at one end, perhaps through a read error. This CDR3 is CASSVAPDGVYEQYF. The CDR3 region has the DNA TGTGCCAGCAGCGTAGCTCCCGACGGAGTCTACGAGCAGTACTTC. The chain links TRBV7-8 to TRBJ2-7, with unresolved D. CDR1 SGHVS and CDR2 FQNEAQ come from the germline V gene. The length of the CDR3 is 15 residues.

The chain carries TRBV2 and TRBJ1-6; perhaps TRBD1 as D (6 bases). V dropped 6 bases and J dropped 9 bases, with 18 bases sitting between them. CDR1 SNHLY and CDR2 FYNNEI come from the germline V gene. The CDR3 consists of 15 residues. The CDR3 nucleotides are TGTGCCAGCAGAACGTCGACAGGACCGGGTTCACCCCTCCACTTT. Protein product: CASRTSTGPGSPLHF.

J is TRBJ2-5 and V is TRBV7-9; D unclear. The CDR3 is 10 residues long. Trimming left V 11 bases short and J 6 bases short, with 10 bases between. CDR1 and CDR2 from the germline V gene are SEHNR and FQNEAQ (reference sequence). Here the CDR3 DNA reads TGTGCCTCGCATACGAAGACCCAGTACTTC. Its translation: CASHTKTQYF.

This clonotype was found many times. The chain links TRBV12-3 or TRBV12-4 to TRBJ1-1; D is ambiguous. Trimming shortened V by 5 bases and J by 5 bases, and 9 bases separated the two germline ends. The CDR3 spans 12 residues. The CDR3 nucleotides read TGTGCCAGCAGTCCGCAAATGACTGAAGCTTTCTTT. This translates into CASSPQMTEAFF.

The CDR3 spells CASSEGARDGYTF. The CDR3 DNA sequence: TGTGCCAGCAGTGAAGGGGCGCGGGATGGCTACACCTTC. The J gene is TRBJ1-2, the V gene TRBV25-1, with TRBD1 as a possible D gene (5 bases). V was cut by 2 bases and J by 6 bases, with 10 bases left in between. This CDR3 spans 13 amino acids. Germline V gene sequence: CDR1 MGHDK, CDR2 SYGVNS.

This clonotype has a count of ten or more. Written as DNA, the CDR3 is TGTGCCACCAGCCGAACGGGGAACACCATATATTTT. This encodes CATSRTGNTIYF. The chain links TRBV15 to TRBJ1-3; D gene uncertain. This CDR3 spans 12 amino acids. Trimming pared 5 bases from V and 7 bases from J, leaving 9 bases between. The germline V gene encodes CDR1 LNHNV and CDR2 YYDKDF (reference sequence).

This clonotype was recorded at least ten times. This sequence joins TRBV2 and TRBJ2-7, with D tentatively TRBD2 (6 bases). Trimming left V 1 base short and J 5 bases short, with 15 bases between. Looked up from germline, CDR1 is SNHLY and CDR2 is FYNNEI. This CDR3 has 15 amino acids. The CDR3 reads CASSEVSRERNEQYF. In nucleotides, the CDR3 is TGTGCCAGCAGTGAAGTAAGTCGGGAGCGGAACGAGCAGTACTTC.

This chain connects TRBV9 to TRBJ2-7; D remains ambiguous. Trimming removed 4 bases at V and 1 base at J, with 15 bases between. This CDR3 contains 15 residues. CDR1 is SGDLS, CDR2 YYNGEE, per germline. The chain's CDR3 is CASSLVSAPSYEQYF. The CDR3, as DNA: TGTGCCAGCAGCTTAGTGTCTGCGCCGTCCTACGAGCAGTACTTC. The complete variable domain, with remaining parts taken from reference TRBV9 and TRBJ2-7, reads DSGVTQTPKHLITATGQRVTLRCSPRSGDLSVYWYQQSLDQGLQFLIQYYNGEERAKGNILERFSAQQFPDLHSELNLSSLELGDSALYFCASSLVSAPSYEQYFGPGTRLTVT.

The sample holds a few counts of this clonotype. This chain links TRBV19 with TRBJ2-5; D remains unclear. CDR1 and CDR2 (germline): LNHDA, SQIVND (reference sequence). The CDR3 loop spans 16 amino acids. Trimming took off 1 base at V and 2 bases at J, with 14 bases between the two ends. The CDR3 region has the DNA TGTGCCAGTAGTATAGCCCTGCCGGTATCTCAAGAGACCCAGTACTTC. Amino acids: CASSIALPVSQETQYF. Full variable domain (rest looked up from reference TRBV19 and TRBJ2-5): DGGITQSPKYLFRKEGQNVTLSCEQNLNHDAMYWYRQDPGQGLRLIYYSQIVNDFQKGDIAEGYSVSREKKESFPLTVTSAQKNPTAFYLCASSIALPVSQETQYFGPGTRLLVL.

As regards this clonotype: A much more abundant neighbour one base away suggests this may be a read error. The CDR3 does not close with the conserved phenylalanine or tryptophan, likely indicating a read error. The chain has TRBV11-2 and TRBJ1-2; the D is unclear. Trimming stripped 0 bases from V and 6 bases from J, with 5 bases between. This CDR3 has 12 residues. Germline V CDR1 and CDR2: SGHAT, FQNNGV. Here the CDR3 reads CASSLDGHGYTL. The CDR3 DNA follows: TGTGCCAGCAGCTTAGATGGTCATGGCTACACCCTC.

This clonotype was detected a few times. The chain couples TRBV4-1 to TRBJ1-1; D is ambiguous. Germline assignment: CDR1 MGHRA and CDR2 YSYEKL. Deletions cut 0 bases from V and 5 bases from J, with 13 bases between. This CDR3 is built from 15 residues. CDR3 coding DNA: TGCGCCAGCAGCCAAGAGCGGAGAAGAGGGACTGAAGCTTTCTTT. Amino acid sequence: CASSQERRRGTEAFF.

V gene TRBV24-1 combines with J gene TRBJ1-2, with 8 nucleotides matching TRBD1. In germline, CDR1 is KGHDR, CDR2 SFDVKD. This CDR3 has 17 residues. After removal of 3 bases from V and 8 bases from J, the junction contained 16 bases not matched to a gene. For the CDR3, the DNA is TGTGCCACCAGTGATGGAACGGACAGGGCGCTCAAGGAAGGCTACACCTTC. Its protein is CATSDGTDRALKEGYTF.

As to this clonotype: It may be a read error: a sequence one base away is much more abundant. The chain has TRBV6-1 and TRBJ1-1; a weak D match, TRBD1 (5 bases). CDR1 and CDR2 from the germline V gene are MNHNS and SASEGT. V lost 7 bases, J lost 0 bases, and 12 bases lay in between. The CDR3 is 14 amino acids. The CDR3 region is CASTPGRMNTEAFF. In nucleotides, the CDR3 is TGTGCCAGCACCCCGGGACGGATGAACACTGAAGCTTTCTTT.

In this sample, this clonotype turned up a few times. An end of the junction does not agree with germline; a read error may underlie this. The V and J genes are TRBV7-9 and TRBJ1-6, with a tentative D call TRBD1 (5 bases). The CDR3 spans 16 residues. CDR1 SEHNR and CDR2 FQNEAQ come from the germline V gene (reference sequence). The CDR3 spells CASSQRQLSYNSPLHF. Written as DNA, the CDR3 is TGCGCCAGCAGCCAAAGACAGCTATCCTATAATTCACCCCTCCACTTT.